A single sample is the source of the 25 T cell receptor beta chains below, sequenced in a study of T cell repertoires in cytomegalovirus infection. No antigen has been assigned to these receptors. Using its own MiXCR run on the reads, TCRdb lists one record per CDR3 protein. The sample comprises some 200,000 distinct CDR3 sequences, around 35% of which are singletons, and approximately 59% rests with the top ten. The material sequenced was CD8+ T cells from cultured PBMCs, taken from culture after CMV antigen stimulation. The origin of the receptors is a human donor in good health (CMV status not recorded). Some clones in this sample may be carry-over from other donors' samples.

The CDR3 protein is CATSTDRQETQYF. DNA of the CDR3: TGTGCCACCAGCACGGATAGGCAAGAGACCCAGTACTTC. The chain is built from TRBV15 and TRBJ2-5; D uncertain. Germline lookup yields CDR1 LNHNV and CDR2 YYDKDF (reference sequence). Trimming took 4 bases from V and 2 from J, leaving 8 bases between them. This CDR3 is 13 amino acids long.

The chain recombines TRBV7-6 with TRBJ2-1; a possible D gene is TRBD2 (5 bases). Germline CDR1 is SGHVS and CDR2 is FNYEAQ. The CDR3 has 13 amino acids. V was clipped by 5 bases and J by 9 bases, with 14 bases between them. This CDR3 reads CASSLPLGGEQFF. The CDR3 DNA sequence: TGTGCCAGCAGCCTCCCACTCGGAGGTGAGCAGTTCTTC. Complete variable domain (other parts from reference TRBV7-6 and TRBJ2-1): GAGVSQSPRYKVTKRGQDVALRCDPISGHVSLYWYRQALGQGPEFLTYFNYEAQQDKSGLPNDRFSAERPEGSISTLTIQRTEQRDSAMYRCASSLPLGGEQFFGPGTRLTVL.

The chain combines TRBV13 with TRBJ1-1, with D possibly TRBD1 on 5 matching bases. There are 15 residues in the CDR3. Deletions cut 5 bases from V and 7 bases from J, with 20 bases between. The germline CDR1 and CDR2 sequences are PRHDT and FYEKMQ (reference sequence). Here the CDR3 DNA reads TGTGCCAGCAGCATCGAAGGAGGGGTGAACGGTGAAGCTTTCTTT. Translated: CASSIEGGVNGEAFF.

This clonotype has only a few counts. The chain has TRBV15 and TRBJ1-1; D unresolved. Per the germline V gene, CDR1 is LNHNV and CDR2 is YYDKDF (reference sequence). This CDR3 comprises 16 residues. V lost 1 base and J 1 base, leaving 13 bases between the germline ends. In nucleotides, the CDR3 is TGTGCCACCAGCAGAGTCGGCCTGGAGGGGAACACTGAAGCTTTCTTT. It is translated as CATSRVGLEGNTEAFF.

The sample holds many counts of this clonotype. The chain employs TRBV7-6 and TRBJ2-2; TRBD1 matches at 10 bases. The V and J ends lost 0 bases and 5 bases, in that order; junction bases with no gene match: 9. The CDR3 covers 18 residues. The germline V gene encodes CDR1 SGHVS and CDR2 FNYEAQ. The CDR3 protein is CASSLASGQGFRTGELFF. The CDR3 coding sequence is TGTGCCAGCAGCTTAGCATCGGGACAGGGGTTTCGAACCGGGGAGCTGTTTTTT.

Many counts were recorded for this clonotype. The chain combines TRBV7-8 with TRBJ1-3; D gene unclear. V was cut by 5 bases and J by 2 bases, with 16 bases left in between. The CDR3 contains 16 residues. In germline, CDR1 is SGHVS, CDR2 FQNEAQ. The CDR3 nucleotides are TGTGCCAGCAGCCGAATGACCCTACCGGCTGGAAACACCATATATTTT. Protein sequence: CASSRMTLPAGNTIYF.

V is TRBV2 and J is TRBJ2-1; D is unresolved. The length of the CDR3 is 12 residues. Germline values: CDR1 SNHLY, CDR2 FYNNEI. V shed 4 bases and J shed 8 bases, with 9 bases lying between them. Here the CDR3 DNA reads TGTGCCAGCAGTGTACATGAGGATGAGCAGTTCTTC. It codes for CASSVHEDEQFF.

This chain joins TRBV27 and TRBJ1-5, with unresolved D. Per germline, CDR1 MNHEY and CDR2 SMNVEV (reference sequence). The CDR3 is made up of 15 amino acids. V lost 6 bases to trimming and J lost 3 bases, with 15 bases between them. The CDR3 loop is CASRPTGGLNQPQHF. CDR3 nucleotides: TGTGCCAGCAGACCAACGGGTGGACTCAATCAGCCCCAGCATTTT.

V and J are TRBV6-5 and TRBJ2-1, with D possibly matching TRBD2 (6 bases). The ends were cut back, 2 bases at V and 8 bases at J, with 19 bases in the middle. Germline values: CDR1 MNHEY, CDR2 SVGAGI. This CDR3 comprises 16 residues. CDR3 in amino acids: CASSYSSGERSDEQFF. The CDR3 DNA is TGTGCCAGCAGTTACAGTAGCGGAGAAAGGTCGGATGAGCAGTTCTTC.

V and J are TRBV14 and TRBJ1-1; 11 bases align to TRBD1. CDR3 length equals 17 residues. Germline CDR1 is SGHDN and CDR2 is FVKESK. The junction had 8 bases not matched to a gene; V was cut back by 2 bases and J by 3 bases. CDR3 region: CASSQRDRGGIYTEAFF. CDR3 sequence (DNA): TGTGCCAGCAGCCAACGGGACAGGGGGGGGATCTACACTGAAGCTTTCTTT.

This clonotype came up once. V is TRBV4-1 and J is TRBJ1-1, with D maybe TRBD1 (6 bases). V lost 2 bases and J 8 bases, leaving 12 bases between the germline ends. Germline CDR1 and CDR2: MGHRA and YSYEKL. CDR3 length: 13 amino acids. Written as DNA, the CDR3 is TGCGCCAGCAGCCAAACCGGGACAAACGAAGCTTTCTTT. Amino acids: CASSQTGTNEAFF.

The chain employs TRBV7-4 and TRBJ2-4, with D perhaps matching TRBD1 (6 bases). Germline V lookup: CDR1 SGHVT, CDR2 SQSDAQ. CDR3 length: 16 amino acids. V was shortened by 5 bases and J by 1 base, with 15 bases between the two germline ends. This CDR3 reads CASSQLGGMAKNIQYF. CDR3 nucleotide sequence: TGTGCCAGCAGCCAGCTAGGGGGAATGGCCAAAAACATTCAGTACTTC.

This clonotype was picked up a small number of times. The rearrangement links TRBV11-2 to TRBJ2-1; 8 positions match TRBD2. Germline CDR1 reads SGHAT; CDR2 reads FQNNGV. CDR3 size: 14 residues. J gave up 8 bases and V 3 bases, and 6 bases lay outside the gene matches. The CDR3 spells CASSLGGAGDEQFF. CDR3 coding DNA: TGTGCCAGCAGCTTGGGAGGAGCGGGGGATGAGCAGTTCTTC.

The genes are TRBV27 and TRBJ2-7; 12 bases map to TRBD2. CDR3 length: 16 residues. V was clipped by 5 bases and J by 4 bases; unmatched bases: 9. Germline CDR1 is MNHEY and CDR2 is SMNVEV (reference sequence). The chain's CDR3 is CASSPSGGARAYEQYF. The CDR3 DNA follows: TGTGCCAGCAGTCCTAGCGGGGGGGCCCGGGCGTACGAGCAGTACTTC.

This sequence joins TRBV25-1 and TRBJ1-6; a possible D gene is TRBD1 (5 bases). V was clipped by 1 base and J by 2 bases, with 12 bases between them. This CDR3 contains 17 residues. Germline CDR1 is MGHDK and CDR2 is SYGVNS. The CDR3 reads CASSELQGLPYNSPLHF. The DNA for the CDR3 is TGTGCCAGCAGTGAATTGCAGGGACTTCCCTATAATTCACCCCTCCACTTT.

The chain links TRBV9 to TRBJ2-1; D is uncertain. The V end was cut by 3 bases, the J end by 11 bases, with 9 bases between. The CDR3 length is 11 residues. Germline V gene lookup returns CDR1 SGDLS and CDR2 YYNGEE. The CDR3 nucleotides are TGTGCCAGCAGCGACCGGTCACAGCAGTTCTTC. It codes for CASSDRSQQFF.

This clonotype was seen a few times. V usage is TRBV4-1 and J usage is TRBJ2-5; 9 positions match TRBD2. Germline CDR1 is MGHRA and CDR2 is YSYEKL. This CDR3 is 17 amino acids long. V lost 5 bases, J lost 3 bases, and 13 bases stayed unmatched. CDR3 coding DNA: TGCGCCAGCAGCGCCTCGGGGTTCAGGACTAGCGAAGAGACCCAGTACTTC. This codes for CASSASGFRTSEETQYF.

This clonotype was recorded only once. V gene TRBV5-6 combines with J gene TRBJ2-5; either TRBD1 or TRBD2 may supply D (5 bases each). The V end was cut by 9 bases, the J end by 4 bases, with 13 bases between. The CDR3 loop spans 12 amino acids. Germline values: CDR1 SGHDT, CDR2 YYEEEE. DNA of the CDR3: TGTGCCACCGGTGGGGGTGGAGAGACCCAGTACTTC. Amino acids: CATGGGGETQYF.

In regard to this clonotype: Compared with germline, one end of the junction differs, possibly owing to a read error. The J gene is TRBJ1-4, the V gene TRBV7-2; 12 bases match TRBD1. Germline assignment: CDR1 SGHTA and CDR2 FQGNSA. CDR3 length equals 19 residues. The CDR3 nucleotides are TGTGCCAGCAGCGCCCCGGGACAGGGGGCAGGGGCAACTAGTGAAAAACTGTTTTTT. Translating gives CASSAPGQGAGATSEKLFF.

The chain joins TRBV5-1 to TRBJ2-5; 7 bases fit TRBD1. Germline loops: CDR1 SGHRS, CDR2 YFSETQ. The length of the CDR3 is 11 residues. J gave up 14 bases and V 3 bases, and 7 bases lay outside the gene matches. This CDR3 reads CASSSDRAEYF. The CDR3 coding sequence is TGCGCCAGCAGCTCCGACAGGGCCGAATACTTC.

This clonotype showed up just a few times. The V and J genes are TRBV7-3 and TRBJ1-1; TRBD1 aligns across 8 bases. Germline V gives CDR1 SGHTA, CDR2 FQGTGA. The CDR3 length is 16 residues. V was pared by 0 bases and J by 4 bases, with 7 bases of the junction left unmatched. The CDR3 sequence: CASSLTAGQGSTEAFF. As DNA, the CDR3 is TGTGCCAGCAGCTTAACCGCCGGACAGGGAAGCACTGAAGCTTTCTTT.

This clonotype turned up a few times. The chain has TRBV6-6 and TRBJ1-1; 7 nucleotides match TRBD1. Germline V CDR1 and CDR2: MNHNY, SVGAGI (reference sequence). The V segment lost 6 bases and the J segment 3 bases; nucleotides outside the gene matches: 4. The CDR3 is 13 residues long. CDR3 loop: CASRGQQDTEAFF. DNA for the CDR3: TGTGCCAGCAGGGGACAGCAGGACACTGAAGCTTTCTTT.

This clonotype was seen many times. CDR3 protein: CASSSRTVSTDTQYF. The CDR3 region has the DNA TGTGCCAGCAGCTCCCGGACAGTTAGCACAGATACGCAGTATTTT. This rearrangement joins TRBV7-8 to TRBJ2-3; possibly TRBD1 for D (6 bases). Germline CDR1 SGHVS, CDR2 FQNEAQ. The CDR3 covers 15 residues. V was cut by 4 bases and J by 0 bases, with 11 bases left in between.

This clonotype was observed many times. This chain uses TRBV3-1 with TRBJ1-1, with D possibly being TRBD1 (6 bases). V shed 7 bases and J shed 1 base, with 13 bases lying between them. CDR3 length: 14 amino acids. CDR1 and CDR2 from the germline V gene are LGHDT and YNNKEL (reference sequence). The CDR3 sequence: CASNLGGSNTEAFF. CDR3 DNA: TGTGCCAGCAACCTAGGGGGGTCGAACACTGAAGCTTTCTTT.

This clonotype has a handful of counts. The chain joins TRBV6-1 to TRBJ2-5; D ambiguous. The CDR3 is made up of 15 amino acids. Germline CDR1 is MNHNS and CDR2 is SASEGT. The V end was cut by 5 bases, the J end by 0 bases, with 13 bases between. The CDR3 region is CASSPLGRDQETQYF. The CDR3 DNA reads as TGTGCCAGCAGTCCACTTGGACGGGACCAAGAGACCCAGTACTTC.